Following are 2 T cell receptor beta chains from one sample sequenced in a study of blood T cell repertoires in COVID-19. Repertoires were generated with immunoSEQ multiplex PCR, while TCRdb's copy carries only in-frame clones and drops some. This repertoire shows roughly 200,000 clones, approximately 89% found once; its top ten account for roughly 4%. The specimen was PBMCs or T cells enriched from blood (not recorded which). Source of these receptors: a woman younger than 45 with acute COVID-19.

This clone came up once. The chain uses TRBV18 and TRBJ2-2; D remains ambiguous. This CDR3 contains 16 residues. CDR1 is KGHSH, CDR2 LQKENI, per germline. V was clipped by 8 bases and J by 5 bases, with 21 bases between them. In DNA, the CDR3 is TGTGCCAGCACCACATCCCTTACACTACAAACCGGGGAGCTGTTTTTT. Protein product: CASTTSLTLQTGELFF.

V and J are TRBV9 and TRBJ1-1; possibly TRBD1 for D (6 bases). The V end lost 5 bases, the J end lost 5 bases, and 13 bases lay between the germline ends. Germline-derived CDR1 and CDR2 are SGDLS and YYNGEE. The CDR3 covers 13 residues. CDR3: CASSPMGATEAFF. The CDR3, as DNA: TGTGCCAGCAGTCCGATGGGGGCGACTGAAGCTTTCTTT.